A single sample gave rise to the 27 T cell receptor beta chains below, sequenced in a study of PD-L1 blockade in urothelial cancer. Time point indicated: pretreatment peripheral blood. The assay was immunoSEQ multiplex PCR, and TCRdb's table has in-frame clones only and misses some. Counted here are around 35,000 clones, around 82% occurring once; the ten biggest clones make up approximately 15%. The sequencing here drew on PBMCs, taken around atezolizumab (anti-PD-L1) treatment. These receptors all stem from a man in his sixties with urothelial cancer.

The rearrangement links TRBV28 to TRBJ1-1, with 8 bases aligning to TRBD1. CDR3 size: 14 residues. Germline V gene sequence: CDR1 MDHEN, CDR2 SYDVKM. V shed 6 bases and J 2 bases; nucleotides not matched to a gene: 5. In DNA form, the CDR3 reads TGTGCCAGCAGCTTAGGACAGGGTAACACTGAAGCTTTCTTT. It specifies CASSLGQGNTEAFF.

The gene calls are TRBV29-1 and TRBJ1-2; D gene uncertain. The length of the CDR3 is 12 residues. Germline V lookup: CDR1 SQVTM, CDR2 ANQGSEA. The germline V and J ends were trimmed by 8 bases and 1 base, with 11 bases remaining between them. CDR3 residues: CSHLQNNYGYTF. The CDR3 DNA sequence: TGCAGCCACTTACAGAATAACTATGGCTACACCTTC.

The chain carries TRBV30 and TRBJ2-1; perhaps TRBD2 as D (6 bases). Germline V gene data show CDR1 as GTSNPN and CDR2 as SVGIG (reference sequence). Trimming cost V 5 bases and J 3 bases, with 14 bases left between them. The CDR3 totals 14 residues. CDR3 DNA: TGTGCCTGGGGGTTTAATAGCGGCTACAATGAGCAGTTCTTC. Translated: CAWGFNSGYNEQFF. The full variable domain, completed using reference TRBV30 and TRBJ2-1, is SQTIHQWPATLVQPVGSPLSLECTVEGTSNPNLYWYRQAAGRGLQLLFYSVGIGQISSEVPQNLSASRPQDRQFILSSKKLLLSDSGFYLCAWGFNSGYNEQFFGPGTRLTVL.

The CDR3 region is CASSPRDRGYNEQFF. The CDR3 DNA is TGTGCCAGCAGCCCCCGGGACAGGGGTTACAATGAGCAGTTCTTC. This chain connects TRBV7-8 to TRBJ2-1; 10 bases agree with TRBD1. V shed 5 bases and J 4 bases; nucleotides not matched to a gene: 5. CDR1 is SGHVS, CDR2 FQNEAQ, per germline. This CDR3 comprises 15 residues. The full variable domain, with the rest looked up from reference TRBV7-8 and TRBJ2-1, is GAGVSQSPRYKVAKRGQDVALRCDPISGHVSLFWYQQALGQGPEFLTYFQNEAQLDKSGLPSDRFFAERPEGSVSTLKIQRTQQEDSAVYLCASSPRDRGYNEQFFGPGTRLTVL.

V is TRBV18 and J is TRBJ1-1; TRBD1 matches 7 bases. The CDR3 runs 15 residues. CDR1 is KGHSH, CDR2 LQKENI, per germline. The junction had 8 bases not matched to a gene; V was cut back by 5 bases and J by 2 bases. The DNA for the CDR3 is TGTGCCAGCTCAGCAAGACAGGGTATCAACACTGAAGCTTTCTTT. This gives the protein CASSARQGINTEAFF.

This chain joins TRBV23-1 and TRBJ1-5; 8 bases are shared with TRBD1. TRBV23-1 is filed as an ORF, its function uncertain. This CDR3 has 14 residues. V lost 3 bases to trimming and J lost 6 bases; unmatched junction nucleotides: 4. CDR3 in DNA: TGCGCCAGCAGTCAGCACAGGGGGACTCAGCCCCAGCATTTT. Its translation is CASSQHRGTQPQHF.

This sequence joins TRBV4-1 and TRBJ1-2; 7 bases map to TRBD1. V lost 3 bases and J lost 0; bases outside the gene matches: 7. CDR3 size: 16 residues. From germline, CDR1 is MGHRA and CDR2 YSYEKL. The CDR3 DNA sequence: TGCGCCAGCAGCCACCCTTCAGGGGGGACTAACTATGGCTACACCTTC. As protein: CASSHPSGGTNYGYTF.

The V and J genes are TRBV18 and TRBJ1-1, with 7 nucleotides matching TRBD1. Germline V lookup: CDR1 KGHSH, CDR2 LQKENI. V shed 4 bases, J shed 2 bases, and the junction held 4 bases outside the gene matches. This CDR3 comprises 14 residues. This chain's CDR3 is CASSRDRLNTEAFF. As DNA, the CDR3 is TGTGCCAGCTCACGGGACAGACTTAACACTGAAGCTTTCTTT.

V is TRBV6-6 and J is TRBJ2-5; 7 bases fit TRBD2. This CDR3 comprises 13 residues. CDR1 and CDR2 from the germline V gene are MNHNY and SVGAGI (reference sequence). Trimming took 5 bases from V and 5 from J; bases not matched to a gene: 5. The CDR3 DNA sequence: TGTGCCAGCAGTCTGCGGGAGTTTGAGACCCAGTACTTC. This encodes CASSLREFETQYF.

The genes are TRBV10-1 and TRBJ2-2, with 9 positions matching TRBD1. Unmatched junction bases numbered 0, after V lost 6 bases and J lost 1 base. The CDR3 has 14 residues. Germline V lookup: CDR1 WNHNN, CDR2 SYGVQD (reference sequence). DNA of the CDR3: TGCGCCAGCAGGGGACAGGGGAACACCGGGGAGCTGTTTTTT. This codes for CASRGQGNTGELFF.

The rearrangement joins TRBV6-6 to TRBJ1-2; the match to TRBD1 covers 9 bases. V was pared by 5 bases and J by 8 bases, with 9 bases of the junction left unmatched. The CDR3 covers 14 residues. Germline CDR1 reads MNHNY; CDR2 reads SVGAGI (reference sequence). CDR3 coding DNA: TGTGCCAGCAGTGATACAGGGGGCTCGAGCGGCTACACCTTC. Protein: CASSDTGGSSGYTF.

The count of this clone is one. The chain employs TRBV5-6 and TRBJ2-1; D gene uncertain. The CDR3 length is 18 residues. The V and J ends lost 1 base and 3 bases respectively, with 20 bases between them. The V gene's germline CDR1 is SGHDT and CDR2 YYEEEE. In DNA form, the CDR3 reads TGTGCCAGCAGCTTGAAAAGAATCTCTCGGTCTTTCTACAATGAGCAGTTCTTC. Its translation: CASSLKRISRSFYNEQFF. Full variable domain (outside the CDR3, taken from reference TRBV5-6 and TRBJ2-1): DAGVTQSPTHLIKTRGQQVTLRCSPKSGHDTVSWYQQALGQGPQFIFQYYEEEERQRGNFPDRFSGHQFPNYSSELNVNALLLGDSALYLCASSLKRISRSFYNEQFFGPGTRLTVL.

V and J are TRBV5-1 and TRBJ1-1; possible D gene TRBD1, 6 bases. This CDR3 region has 16 residues. The germline CDR1 and CDR2 sequences are SGHRS and YFSETQ. V lost 4 bases, J lost 1 base, and 17 bases lay in between. CDR3 DNA sequence: TGCGCCAGCAGCCCAAGGGCAGGACAGAGGAACACTGAAGCTTTCTTT. Translating gives CASSPRAGQRNTEAFF.

This chain connects TRBV11-2 to TRBJ1-2, with D maybe TRBD1 (6 bases). CDR3 length: 12 residues. V lost 4 bases, J lost 13 bases, and 16 bases lay in between. Germline CDR1 is SGHAT and CDR2 is FQNNGV. This chain's CDR3 is CASSSGAGAATF. The CDR3 nucleotides are TGTGCCAGCAGCTCAGGGGCGGGGGCCGCCACCTTC. Based on the CDR3 plus reference TRBV11-2 and TRBJ1-2, the full variable domain is EAGVAQSPRYKIIEKRQSVAFWCNPISGHATLYWYQQILGQGPKLLIQFQNNGVVDDSQLPKDRFSAERLKGVDSTLKIQPAKLEDSAVYLCASSSGAGAATFGSGTRLTVV.

Here the CDR3 DNA reads TGTGCCAGCAGCTTAACAGGGGACGAGCAGTACTTC. Translation gives CASSLTGDEQYF. J is TRBJ2-7 and V is TRBV11-2, with 7 nucleotides matching TRBD1. Germline V gene data show CDR1 as SGHAT and CDR2 as FQNNGV. The trim removed 2 bases at V and 5 bases at J, leaving 0 bases unmatched. The CDR3 length is 12 residues.

The V and J genes are TRBV28 and TRBJ1-5; 8 bases align to TRBD1. The CDR3 contains 16 residues. V was pared by 6 bases and J by 6 bases, with 13 bases of the junction left unmatched. The germline V gene encodes CDR1 MDHEN and CDR2 SYDVKM. CDR3 sequence reads: CASRFYGQGISQPQHF. The CDR3 region has the DNA TGTGCCAGCAGATTCTATGGACAGGGCATCAGTCAGCCCCAGCATTTT.

The chain couples TRBV14 to TRBJ2-1, with 10 bases lining up with TRBD2. CDR1 SGHDN and CDR2 FVKESK come from the germline V gene. Germline trimming cut 4 bases from V and 4 bases from J; bases unmatched to any gene: 4. The CDR3 runs 15 residues. The CDR3 spells CASSLWTSGYNEQFF. The CDR3 nucleotides read TGTGCCAGCAGCCTCTGGACTAGCGGATACAATGAGCAGTTCTTC.

This chain joins TRBV28 and TRBJ1-2; maybe TRBD1 (5 bases). V gave up 3 bases and J gave up 4 bases, with 12 bases separating them. The CDR3 consists of 14 residues. Germline assignment: CDR1 MDHEN and CDR2 SYDVKM. CDR3: CASSFSQGSYGYTF. The CDR3 region has the DNA TGTGCCAGCAGTTTTAGTCAGGGATCCTATGGCTACACCTTC.

The rearrangement links TRBV5-1 to TRBJ1-2; possible D gene TRBD1, 5 bases. V gave up 7 bases and J gave up 6 bases, with 22 bases separating them. The CDR3 totals 15 residues. The germline V gene has CDR1 SGHRS and CDR2 YFSETQ. CDR3 nucleotide sequence: TGCGCCAGCGCCTCCGGGGGGGGTCCTTCGGATGGCTACACCTTC. This translates into CASASGGGPSDGYTF. Complete variable domain (other parts from reference TRBV5-1 and TRBJ1-2): KAGVTQTPRYLIKTRGQQVTLSCSPISGHRSVSWYQQTPGQGLQFLFEYFSETQRNKGNFPGRFSGRQFSNSRSEMNVSTLELGDSALYLCASASGGGPSDGYTFGSGTRLTVV.

This clone was observed a single time. The rearrangement uses TRBV11-2 and TRBJ1-3; D gene uncertain. V lost 5 bases, J lost 6 bases, and 5 bases lay in between. CDR3 size: 11 residues. CDR1 and CDR2 (germline): SGHAT, FQNNGV. This CDR3 is CASSRANTIYF. In DNA form, the CDR3 reads TGTGCCAGCAGCCGCGCAAACACCATATATTTT. Variable domain in full (rest from reference TRBV11-2 and TRBJ1-3): EAGVAQSPRYKIIEKRQSVAFWCNPISGHATLYWYQQILGQGPKLLIQFQNNGVVDDSQLPKDRFSAERLKGVDSTLKIQPAKLEDSAVYLCASSRANTIYFGEGSWLTVV.

This chain links TRBV28 with TRBJ2-5; the match to TRBD1 covers 8 bases. Trimming removed 7 bases from V and 5 bases from J; junction bases left unmatched: 12. The CDR3 runs 15 residues. Germline loops: CDR1 MDHEN, CDR2 SYDVKM. The CDR3 nucleotides read TGTGCCAGCACCCTTGCCGGCCAGGGGGCCGAGACCCAGTACTTC. It yields the protein CASTLAGQGAETQYF.

The chain links TRBV5-1 to TRBJ2-3, with a tentative D call TRBD1 (6 bases). CDR3 size: 14 residues. V shed 7 bases and J shed 2 bases, with 14 bases lying between them. Germline-derived CDR1 and CDR2 are SGHRS and YFSETQ. As DNA, the CDR3 is TGCGCCAGCGGGCCCGGGACACTCACAGATACGCAGTATTTT. This gives the protein CASGPGTLTDTQYF.

The chain is built from TRBV10-1 and TRBJ2-7; D unclear. Germline CDR1 is WNHNN and CDR2 is SYGVQD (reference sequence). The CDR3 totals 13 residues. V was trimmed by 2 bases and J by 4 bases, leaving 9 bases between them. CDR3 protein: CASSEDIGYEQYF. CDR3 sequence (DNA): TGCGCCAGCAGTGAGGACATCGGATACGAGCAGTACTTC.

The chain links TRBV5-1 to TRBJ2-1; possibly TRBD2 for D (6 bases). Between the trimmed V and J ends, which lost 0 bases and 2 bases, there was a span of 9 bases. The CDR3 runs 15 residues. Germline V gene data show CDR1 as SGHRS and CDR2 as YFSETQ. The CDR3 is CASSLAGGTYNEQFF. The CDR3 region has the DNA TGCGCCAGCAGCTTGGCCGGGGGTACCTACAATGAGCAGTTCTTC.

This clone showed up just a few times. V gene TRBV11-2 combines with J gene TRBJ2-7, with 9 bases identical to TRBD2. CDR1 is SGHAT, CDR2 FQNNGV, per germline. The CDR3 runs 15 residues. The V segment lost 6 bases and the J segment 2 bases; nucleotides outside the gene matches: 8. In nucleotides, the CDR3 is TGTGCCAGCAGGTCCCTAGCGGGATCCCCCTACGAGCAGTACTTC. Its translation: CASRSLAGSPYEQYF.

This clone was seen only once. This chain uses TRBV19 with TRBJ2-5; the match to TRBD1 covers 9 bases. V shed 5 bases, J shed 2 bases, and the junction held 6 bases outside the gene matches. The germline V gene has CDR1 LNHDA and CDR2 SQIVND (reference sequence). This CDR3 has 15 amino acids. The CDR3 nucleotides are TGTGCCAGTAGTGGGGGGACAGGGAGGCAAGAGACCCAGTACTTC. It specifies CASSGGTGRQETQYF.

This rearrangement joins TRBV30 to TRBJ1-2, with TRBD1 identical over 8 bases. The CDR3 totals 13 residues. Trimming at V came to 4 bases and at J to 3 bases, leaving 4 bases not matched to a gene. The germline V gene has CDR1 GTSNPN and CDR2 SVGIG (reference sequence). The DNA of the CDR3 is TGTGCCTGGACGGCAGGGGGCTACTATGGCTACACCTTC. Protein sequence: CAWTAGGYYGYTF.